This TCR beta chain was sequenced for a study of blood T cell repertoires in COVID-19. About the study: Samples taken during acute and convalescent COVID-19 were collected in the United States, Italy and Spain.

The CDR3 has 12 residues. Germline V gives CDR1 MNHEY, CDR2 SMNVEV (reference sequence). The V and J ends lost 10 bases and 3 bases respectively, with 10 bases between them. In the original processing: Estimates of nucleated cell counts were drawn from the amplification of reference gene primers. Here immunoSEQ multiplex PCR was the method, and the copy in TCRdb shows in-frame clones only, minus some. V and J calls and clone size follow that table, whereas D and trimming were derived from the DNA. The sample consists of hundreds of thousands of clones, 88% of them appearing once. The rearrangement uses TRBV27 and TRBJ2-1; D is uncertain. The sequence was collected from a woman aged 70 to 79 with COVID-19, enrolled during active disease. Sequenced material: peripheral blood. The CDR3 loop is CATLNIYNEQFF. The CDR3 region has the DNA TGTGCCACCCTCAACATCTACAATGAGCAGTTCTTC.